Below, 8 T cell receptor beta chains from the same sample are listed, as sequenced in a study of graft-versus-host responses after intestinal transplantation. What these receptors recognize is not known. Generated by immunoSEQ multiplex PCR, the TCRdb table keeps only in-frame clones and is missing some. Here the sample spans about 88,000 clones, just under 95% being singletons. Sequencing was performed on unstimulated CD4+ T cells sorted from spleen or lymph node cells, taken before intestinal transplant. These TCRs come from a human donor who received an intestinal transplant.

The genes are TRBV30 and TRBJ2-2; 12 bases map to TRBD2. This CDR3 is 15 amino acids long. V dropped 3 bases and J dropped 7; count of bases not matched to a gene: 6. Per the germline V gene, CDR1 is GTSNPN and CDR2 is SVGIG (reference sequence). CDR3 DNA: TGTGCCTGGAGGTTGACTAGCGGGAGTCACGGGGAGCTGTTTTTT. Translated, it gives CAWRLTSGSHGELFF.

Details on this clone: The CDR3 carries no conserved terminal phenylalanine or tryptophan, so it likely arises from a read error. The limits of the CDR3 on the DNA are not certain, so only TCRdb's listed CDR3 is given. This chain joins TRBV21-1 and TRBJ2-6; the table's D call TRBD1 went unverified against the DNA. TRBV21-1 is an annotated pseudogene. Inclusive of both ends, the CDR3 amounts to 22 amino acids. CDR3 sequence: CASSKFLGQDPSYEQYFGPDPM.

The J gene is TRBJ1-5, the V gene TRBV5-1, with D perhaps matching TRBD1 (6 bases). In germline, CDR1 is SGHRS, CDR2 YFSETQ. V was trimmed by 4 bases and J by 2 bases, leaving 13 bases between them. The CDR3 spans 15 residues. CDR3 residues: CASSLDSPGNQPQHF. The CDR3, as DNA: TGCGCCAGCAGCCTGGACAGCCCTGGCAATCAGCCCCAGCATTTT. Full variable domain (missing parts from reference TRBV5-1 and TRBJ1-5): KAGVTQTPRYLIKTRGQQVTLSCSPISGHRSVSWYQQTPGQGLQFLFEYFSETQRNKGNFPGRFSGRQFSNSRSEMNVSTLELGDSALYLCASSLDSPGNQPQHFGDGTRLSIL.

The V and J genes are TRBV18 and TRBJ1-3, with D maybe TRBD1 (6 bases). The germline V and J ends were trimmed by 3 bases and 0 bases, with 9 bases remaining between them. The length of the CDR3 is 15 residues. Germline CDR1 KGHSH, CDR2 LQKENI. The CDR3 region is CASSPAQGSGNTIYF. DNA of the CDR3: TGTGCCAGCTCACCGGCACAGGGCTCTGGAAACACCATATATTTT.

This clone was picked up one time. The chain is built from TRBV10-2 and TRBJ1-3; D possibly corresponds to TRBD2 (6 bases). The J call may be wrong; the DNA end is better matched by TRBJ2-2. Germline CDR1 and CDR2: WSHSY and SAAADI. The CDR3 covers 14 residues. As DNA, the CDR3 is TGCGCCAGCACGAGGCCCGGGGGCACCGGGGAGCTGTTTTTT. Protein: CASTRPGGTGELFF.

This clone came up once. The junction departs from the called germline gene at one end, perhaps through a read error. The V call is TRBV7-6, the J call TRBJ2-1; the D gene is possibly TRBD1 (6 bases). Looked up from germline, CDR1 is SGHVS and CDR2 is FNYEAQ. The CDR3 is 18 residues long. CDR3 DNA sequence: TGTGCCAGCAGCACAGGCGGACAGTTAAACTTCTCCTACGATGAGCAGTTCTTC. It is translated as CASSTGGQLNFSYDEQFF.

The genes are TRBV5-6 and TRBJ2-5; D is perhaps TRBD1 (6 bases). There are 13 residues in the CDR3. The V end was cut by 4 bases, the J end by 4 bases, with 11 bases between. The germline V gene has CDR1 SGHDT and CDR2 YYEEEE. CDR3 in amino acids: CASSPQGRETQYF. The CDR3 coding sequence is TGTGCCAGCAGCCCCCAGGGGCGAGAGACCCAGTACTTC.

This clone was observed once. V usage is TRBV5-4 and J usage is TRBJ2-3; 11 nucleotides line up with TRBD1. The CDR3 contains 14 residues. The V and J ends lost 4 bases and 4 bases, in that order; junction bases with no gene match: 2. The germline gives CDR1 SGHNT, CDR2 YYREEE (reference sequence). Here the CDR3 DNA reads TGTGCCAGCAGCCAGGGACAGGGGGCAGATACGCAGTATTTT. It specifies CASSQGQGADTQYF.